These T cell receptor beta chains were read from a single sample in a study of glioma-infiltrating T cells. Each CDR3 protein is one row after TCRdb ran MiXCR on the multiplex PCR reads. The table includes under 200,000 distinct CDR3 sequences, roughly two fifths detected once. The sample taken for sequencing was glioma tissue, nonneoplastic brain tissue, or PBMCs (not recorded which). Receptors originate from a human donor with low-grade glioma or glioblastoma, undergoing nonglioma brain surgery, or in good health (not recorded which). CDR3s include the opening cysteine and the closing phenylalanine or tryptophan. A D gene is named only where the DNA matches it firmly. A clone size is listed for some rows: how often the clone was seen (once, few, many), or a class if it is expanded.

CDR3 protein: CASRTGYNSPLHF; CDR3 DNA: TGTGCCAGCAGAACAGGTTACAATTCACCCCTCCACTTT; D gene: .; J gene: TRBJ1-6; clone size: many; V gene: TRBV2
CDR3 protein: CASSPQQGAGAEAFF; CDR3 DNA: TGTGCCAGCTCACCGCAACAGGGGGCCGGGGCTGAAGCTTTCTTT; D gene: TRBD1; J gene: TRBJ1-1; clone size: few; V gene: TRBV18
CDR3 protein: CATSRGYTDTQYF; CDR3 DNA: TGTGCCACCAGCAGAGGTTACACAGATACGCAGTATTTT; D gene: .; J gene: TRBJ2-3; clone size: many; V gene: TRBV15
CDR3 protein: CASSISAYNTDTQYF; CDR3 DNA: TGTGCCAGTAGTATTTCTGCCTACAACACAGATACGCAGTATTTT; D gene: .; J gene: TRBJ2-3; clone size: few; V gene: TRBV19
CDR3 protein: CASSSQVNTEAFF; CDR3 DNA: TGCGCCAGCAGCTCCCAGGTGAACACTGAAGCTTTCTTT; D gene: .; J gene: TRBJ1-1; clone size: .; V gene: TRBV5-1
CDR3 protein: CASSPVEGSEQFF; CDR3 DNA: TGTGCCAGTAGCCCAGTTGAGGGGAGTGAGCAGTTCTTC; D gene: .; J gene: TRBJ2-1; clone size: many; V gene: TRBV19
CDR3 protein: CASGLVRSYEQYF; CDR3 DNA: TGTGCTAGTGGTTTGGTACGCAGTTACGAGCAGTACTTC; D gene: .; J gene: TRBJ2-7; clone size: .; V gene: TRBV12-5
CDR3 protein: CASSPMTVNTEAFF; CDR3 DNA: TGCGCCAGCAGTCCAATGACGGTGAACACTGAAGCTTTCTTT; D gene: .; J gene: TRBJ1-1; clone size: many; V gene: TRBV10-2
CDR3 protein: CASSLGLAPYNEQYF; CDR3 DNA: TGTGCCAGCAGCTTGGGACTAGCCCCCTACAATGAGCAGTACTTC; D gene: TRBD2; J gene: TRBJ2-5; clone size: .; V gene: TRBV7-2
CDR3 protein: CASSRALVGENQYF; CDR3 DNA: TGTGCCAGCAGCCGAGCTCTGGTAGGAGAGAACCAGTACTTC; D gene: .; J gene: TRBJ2-5; clone size: .; V gene: TRBV28
CDR3 protein: CASSTRQGATNEKLFF; CDR3 DNA: TGTGCCAGCAGCACCAGACAGGGGGCGACTAATGAAAAACTGTTTTTT; D gene: TRBD1; J gene: TRBJ1-4; clone size: .; V gene: TRBV7-2
CDR3 protein: CASMKRGAEALF; CDR3 DNA: TGTGCCAGCATGAAAAGAGGCGCTGAAGCTCTCTTT; D gene: .; J gene: TRBJ1-1; clone size: .; V gene: TRBV6-2/TRBV6-3
CDR3 protein: CSTKTGGNTDTQYF; CDR3 DNA: TGCAGCACAAAGACAGGGGGCAACACAGATACGCAGTATTTT; D gene: TRBD1; J gene: TRBJ2-3; clone size: many; V gene: TRBV20-1
CDR3 protein: CASSLGQGAVGYTF; CDR3 DNA: TGCGCCAGCAGCTTGGGACAGGGGGCAGTTGGCTACACCTTC; D gene: TRBD1; J gene: TRBJ1-2; clone size: .; V gene: TRBV5-5
CDR3 protein: CASSRLTSGQETQYF; CDR3 DNA: TGTGCCAGCAGCCGTCTTACTAGCGGCCAAGAGACCCAGTACTTC; D gene: TRBD2; J gene: TRBJ2-5; clone size: .; V gene: TRBV3-1
CDR3 protein: CASRTPSGFRETQYF; CDR3 DNA: TGTGCCAGCAGAACCCCCAGCGGGTTTCGAGAGACCCAGTACTTC; D gene: .; J gene: TRBJ2-5; clone size: many; V gene: TRBV6-1
CDR3 protein: CASSFELVETQYF; CDR3 DNA: TGTGCCAGCAGTTTCGAGTTGGTAGAGACCCAGTACTTC; D gene: .; J gene: TRBJ2-5; clone size: many; V gene: TRBV28
CDR3 protein: CASSFDRINQPQHF; CDR3 DNA: TGTGCCAGCAGCTTTGACAGGATCAATCAGCCCCAGCATTTT; D gene: .; J gene: TRBJ1-5; clone size: few; V gene: TRBV7-2
CDR3 protein: CSALLQNQETQYF; CDR3 DNA: TGCAGTGCCCTTCTACAGAACCAAGAGACCCAGTACTTC; D gene: .; J gene: TRBJ2-5; clone size: many; V gene: TRBV20-1
CDR3 protein: CASSPRVGTDYEQYF; CDR3 DNA: TGTGCCAGCAGCCCCAGAGTCGGGACAGACTACGAGCAGTACTTC; D gene: TRBD1; J gene: TRBJ2-7; clone size: many; V gene: TRBV7-2
CDR3 protein: CASSSKGLGKYQETQYF; CDR3 DNA: TGTGCCAGCAGTTCGAAGGGGTTAGGCAAGTACCAAGAGACCCAGTACTTC; D gene: .; J gene: TRBJ2-5; clone size: many; V gene: TRBV27
CDR3 protein: CDGSERYNEQFF; CDR3 DNA: TGTGACGGCAGTGAACGATACAATGAGCAGTTCTTC; D gene: .; J gene: TRBJ2-1; clone size: .; V gene: TRBV6-1
CDR3 protein: CASGRTSGSPTYNEQFF; CDR3 DNA: TGTGCCAGCGGAAGGACTAGCGGGAGCCCTACCTACAATGAGCAGTTCTTC; D gene: TRBD2; J gene: TRBJ2-1; clone size: many; V gene: TRBV28
CDR3 protein: CASSPEGGTRSF; CDR3 DNA: TGTGCCAGCAGCCCAGAGGGGGGAACACGATCATTC; D gene: .; J gene: TRBJ1-2; clone size: few; V gene: TRBV7-9
CDR3 protein: CASSQLPRGGTEAFF; CDR3 DNA: TGTGCCAGCAGCCAACTCCCTCGAGGGGGCACTGAAGCTTTCTTT; D gene: .; J gene: TRBJ1-1; clone size: many; V gene: TRBV3-1
CDR3 protein: CASSQAGGDGYTF; CDR3 DNA: TGTGCCAGCAGCCAGGCAGGGGGAGATGGCTACACCTTC; D gene: TRBD1; J gene: TRBJ1-2; clone size: many; V gene: TRBV4-2
CDR3 protein: CASSSQTDGRKLFF; CDR3 DNA: TGTGCCAGCAGCTCTCAAACGGACGGACGAAAACTGTTTTTT; D gene: .; J gene: TRBJ1-4; clone size: .; V gene: TRBV7-9
CDR3 protein: CSARKSGSSSYEQYF; CDR3 DNA: TGCAGTGCTAGAAAGAGCGGGAGTAGTTCCTACGAGCAGTACTTC; D gene: TRBD2; J gene: TRBJ2-7; clone size: many; V gene: TRBV20-1
CDR3 protein: CASSHGLGGYTEAFF; CDR3 DNA: TGTGCCAGCAGTCACGGACTCGGGGGTTACACTGAAGCTTTCTTT; D gene: .; J gene: TRBJ1-1; clone size: many; V gene: TRBV7-9
CDR3 protein: CSVVFAGGGTKYF; CDR3 DNA: TGCAGCGTTGTTTTTGCGGGAGGAGGGACCAAGTACTTC; D gene: TRBD2; J gene: TRBJ2-5; clone size: .; V gene: TRBV29-1
CDR3 protein: CASSLQIVTDTQYF; CDR3 DNA: TGCGCCAGCAGCTTGCAGATTGTCACAGATACGCAGTATTTT; D gene: .; J gene: TRBJ2-3; clone size: many; V gene: TRBV5-1
CDR3 protein: CASSLPRSLEPQHF; CDR3 DNA: TGTGCCAGCAGCCTCCCCCGGTCCCTGGAGCCCCAGCATTTT; D gene: .; J gene: TRBJ1-5; clone size: few; V gene: TRBV11-3